This TCR beta chain was obtained from a study of patients and donors after allogeneic stem cell transplantation. This clonotype was seen a few times. TCRdb called the RT-PCR reads again in MiXCR, with one record for every CDR3 protein. The sample holds approximately 430,000 distinct CDR3 sequences, around 15% seen once. The germline CDR1 and CDR2 sequences are SEHNR and FQNEAQ (reference sequence). The CDR3 is 15 residues long. V lost 5 bases and J lost 5; bases outside the gene matches: 8. This clonotype originated in a human donor who was either an allogeneic HSCT recipient or a stem cell or donor lymphocyte infusion donor (not recorded which). It is not recorded whose cells these are; they may come from a transplant donor. The chain joins TRBV7-9 to TRBJ2-1; 8 bases are a match to TRBD2. The sequenced sample consisted of blood, either unsorted or a sorted T cell fraction (not recorded which). CDR3 in DNA: TGTGCCAGCAGCGCCCCCGGGGGGGCGGACAATGAGCAGTTCTTC. Protein product: CASSAPGGADNEQFF.